Detailed here is one T cell receptor (beta chain). This specimen comes from a study of T cell responses to AZD1222 COVID-19 vaccine. Here immunoSEQ multiplex PCR was the method, and the copy in TCRdb shows in-frame clones only, minus some. The repertoire holds some 110,000 clones, with about nine tenths as singletons. The CDR3 sequence is 14 residues long. V was pared by 5 bases and J by 2 bases, with 9 bases between. From germline, CDR1 is LNHDA and CDR2 SQIVND (reference sequence). The V call is TRBV19, the J call TRBJ1-4; D gene ambiguous. The sample was peripheral blood, taken on day 0 of AZD1222 vaccination. The receptor comes from an adult in good health. For the CDR3, the DNA is TGTGCCAGTAGTCTCGTCCGGACTAATGAAAAACTGTTTTTT. It is translated as CASSLVRTNEKLFF.